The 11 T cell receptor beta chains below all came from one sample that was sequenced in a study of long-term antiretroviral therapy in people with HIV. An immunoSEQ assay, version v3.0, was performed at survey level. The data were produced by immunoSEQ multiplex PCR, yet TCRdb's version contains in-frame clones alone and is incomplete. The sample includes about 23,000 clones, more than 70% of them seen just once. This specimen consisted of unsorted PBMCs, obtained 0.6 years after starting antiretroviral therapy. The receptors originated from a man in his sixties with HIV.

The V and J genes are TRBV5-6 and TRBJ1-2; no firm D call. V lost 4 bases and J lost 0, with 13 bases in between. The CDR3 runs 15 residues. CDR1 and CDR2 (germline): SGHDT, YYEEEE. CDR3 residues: CASSPPGVPNYGYTF. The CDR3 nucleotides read TGTGCCAGCAGCCCTCCGGGAGTTCCTAACTATGGCTACACCTTC.

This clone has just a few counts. This chain's CDR3 is CASSPGGTALYGYTF. CDR3 DNA sequence: TGTGCCAGCAGCCCAGGGGGGACAGCCCTATATGGCTACACCTTC. The chain recombines TRBV7-2 with TRBJ1-2, with TRBD1 matching over 7 bases. This CDR3 contains 15 residues. Trimming removed 5 bases from V and 5 bases from J; junction bases left unmatched: 11. Germline V gene lookup returns CDR1 SGHTA and CDR2 FQGNSA.

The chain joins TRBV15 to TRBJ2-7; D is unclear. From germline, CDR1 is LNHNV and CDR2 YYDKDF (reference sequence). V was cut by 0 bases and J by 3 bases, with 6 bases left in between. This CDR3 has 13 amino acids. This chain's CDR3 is CATSRDRGYEQYF. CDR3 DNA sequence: TGTGCCACCAGCAGAGATCGAGGCTACGAGCAGTACTTC.

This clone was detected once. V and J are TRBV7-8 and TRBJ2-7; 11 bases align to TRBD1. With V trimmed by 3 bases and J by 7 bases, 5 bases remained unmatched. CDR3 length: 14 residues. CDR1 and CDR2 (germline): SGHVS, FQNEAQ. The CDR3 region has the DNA TGTGCCAGCAGCTTTGGACAGGGGGCAGGGGAGCAGTACTTC. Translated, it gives CASSFGQGAGEQYF.

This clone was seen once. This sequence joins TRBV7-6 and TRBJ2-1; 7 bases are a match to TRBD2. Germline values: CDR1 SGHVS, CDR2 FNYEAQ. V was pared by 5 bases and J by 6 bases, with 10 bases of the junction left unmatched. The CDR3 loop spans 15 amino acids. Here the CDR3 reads CASSPVQSGGNEQFF. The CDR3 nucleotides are TGTGCCAGCAGCCCCGTCCAGTCGGGGGGCAATGAGCAGTTCTTC.

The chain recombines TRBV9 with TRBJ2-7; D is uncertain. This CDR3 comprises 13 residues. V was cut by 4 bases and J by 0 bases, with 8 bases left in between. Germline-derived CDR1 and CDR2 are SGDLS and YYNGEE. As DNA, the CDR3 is TGTGCCAGCAGCCAAGGGAACTCCTACGAGCAGTACTTC. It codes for CASSQGNSYEQYF.

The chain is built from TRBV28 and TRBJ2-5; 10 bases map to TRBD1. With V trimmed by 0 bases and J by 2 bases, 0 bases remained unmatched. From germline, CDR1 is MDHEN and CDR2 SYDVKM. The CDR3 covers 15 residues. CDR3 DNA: TGTGCCAGCAGTTTATGGGACAGGGGGCAAGAGACCCAGTACTTC. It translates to CASSLWDRGQETQYF.

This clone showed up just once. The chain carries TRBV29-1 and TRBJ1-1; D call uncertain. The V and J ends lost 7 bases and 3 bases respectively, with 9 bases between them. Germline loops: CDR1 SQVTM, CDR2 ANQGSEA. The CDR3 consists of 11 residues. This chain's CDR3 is CSGYVYTEAFF. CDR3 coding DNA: TGCAGCGGTTATGTGTACACTGAAGCTTTCTTT.

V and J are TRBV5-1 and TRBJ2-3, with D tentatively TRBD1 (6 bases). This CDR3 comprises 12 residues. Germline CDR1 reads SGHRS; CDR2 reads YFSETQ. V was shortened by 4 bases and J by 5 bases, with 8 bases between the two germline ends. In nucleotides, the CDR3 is TGCGCCAGCAGCGCCAGGGGAGATACGCAGTATTTT. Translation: CASSARGDTQYF.

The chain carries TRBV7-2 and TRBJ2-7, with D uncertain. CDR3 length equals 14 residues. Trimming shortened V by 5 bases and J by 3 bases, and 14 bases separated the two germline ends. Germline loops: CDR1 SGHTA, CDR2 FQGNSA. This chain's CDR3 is CASSTIPHYYEQYF. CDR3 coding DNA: TGTGCCAGCAGCACGATACCCCACTACTACGAGCAGTACTTC.

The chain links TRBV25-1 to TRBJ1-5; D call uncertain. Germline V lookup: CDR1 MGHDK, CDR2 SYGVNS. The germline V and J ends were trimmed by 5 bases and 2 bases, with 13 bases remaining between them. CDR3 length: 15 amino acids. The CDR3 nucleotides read TGTGCCAGCAGTATCGGAGGGTCTGGCAATCAGCCCCAGCATTTT. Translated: CASSIGGSGNQPQHF. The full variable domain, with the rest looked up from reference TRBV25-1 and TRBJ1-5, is EADIYQTPRYLVIGTGKKITLECSQTMGHDKMYWYQQDPGMELHLIHYSYGVNSTEKGDLSSESTVSRIRTEHFPLTLESARPSHTSQYLCASSIGGSGNQPQHFGDGTRLSIL.